This passage covers 29 T cell receptor beta chains from one sample sequenced in a study of a mutant IDH1 vaccine in newly diagnosed glioma. Produced via immunoSEQ multiplex PCR; TCRdb's table is partial and in-frame only. The table shows 40,000 or so clones, with roughly 78% occurring only once. The sample's time point: baseline, week 1 (first vaccination visit). Sample treatment: pre-vaccination baseline after standard-of-care therapy. Sequenced here: PBMCs, sampled from a glioma patient treated with radiotherapy, temozolomide or both. These receptors originate from a middle-aged man with glioma. Some clones in this sample may be carry-over from other donors' samples.

The chain is built from TRBV5-1 and TRBJ2-2; 10 bases are a match to TRBD2. CDR3 size: 16 residues. Germline loops: CDR1 SGHRS, CDR2 YFSETQ. The J segment lost 10 bases and the V segment lost 4 bases, leaving 13 bases of the junction unmatched. CDR3 in DNA: TGCGCCAGCAGCACTGAGCGGGGGGGCCAAGTCGAGGAGCTGTTTTTT. It codes for CASSTERGGQVEELFF.

V usage is TRBV4-1 and J usage is TRBJ1-2; D call uncertain. Germline V gene lookup returns CDR1 MGHRA and CDR2 YSYEKL. The CDR3 spans 18 residues. V shed 0 bases and J shed 4 bases, with 21 bases lying between them. CDR3 amino acids: CASSQDPLEISPLYGYTF. In DNA, the CDR3 is TGCGCCAGCAGCCAAGATCCCCTCGAGATCAGCCCCCTCTATGGCTACACCTTC.

This chain uses TRBV7-6 with TRBJ1-3; D is undetermined. The V gene lost 10 bases and the J gene lost 2 bases, with 27 bases spanning the gap. The CDR3 loop spans 18 amino acids. Germline V lookup: CDR1 SGHVS, CDR2 FNYEAQ. CDR3 protein: CATNAGRPPRGAGNTIYF. The CDR3 region has the DNA TGTGCCACCAACGCGGGCAGGCCGCCCCGAGGCGCTGGAAACACCATATATTTT.

The J gene is TRBJ1-3, the V gene TRBV9; 8 bases are shared with TRBD1. The V gene's germline CDR1 is SGDLS and CDR2 YYNGEE. J lost 0 bases, V lost 4 bases, and 6 bases had no gene match. The CDR3 extends over 16 amino acids. The CDR3 DNA sequence: TGTGCCAGCAGCTCCCAGACAGGGGCCTCTGGAAACACCATATATTTT. Translated: CASSSQTGASGNTIYF.

V and J are TRBV10-3 and TRBJ2-1; the D gene is possibly TRBD1 (7 bases). Germline V CDR1 and CDR2: ENHRY, SYGVKD. CDR3 size: 16 residues. The V gene lost 2 bases and the J gene lost 5 bases, with 16 bases spanning the gap. CDR3 sequence (DNA): TGTGCCATCAGTGAGAAAGGAGGGACAGACAACAATGAGCAGTTCTTC. It codes for CAISEKGGTDNNEQFF.

This chain joins TRBV2 and TRBJ2-7; the match to TRBD1 covers 9 bases. The CDR3 covers 14 residues. Trimming took 6 bases from V and 6 from J; bases not matched to a gene: 9. CDR1 SNHLY and CDR2 FYNNEI come from the germline V gene. CDR3 residues: CASSTGTGRFEQYF. The CDR3 region has the DNA TGTGCCAGCAGCACCGGGACAGGGCGATTCGAGCAGTACTTC.

The V gene is TRBV10-3, the J gene TRBJ1-4; the D gene is possibly TRBD1 (6 bases). Germline CDR1 and CDR2: ENHRY and SYGVKD. CDR3 length: 15 residues. Trimming left V 0 bases short and J 4 bases short, with 9 bases between. For the CDR3, the DNA is TGTGCCATCAGTGAGTCAACAGGGCATAATGAAAAACTGTTTTTT. It encodes CAISESTGHNEKLFF.

The chain couples TRBV5-1 to TRBJ1-1; TRBD1 aligns across 7 bases. J lost 7 bases, V lost 0 bases, and 9 bases had no gene match. Germline CDR1 reads SGHRS; CDR2 reads YFSETQ. This CDR3 has 15 amino acids. CDR3 coding DNA: TGCGCCAGCAGCTTGGGGGGACAGAGAGCCTATGAAGCTTTCTTT. It yields the protein CASSLGGQRAYEAFF.

V and J are TRBV6-1 and TRBJ1-2; D gene ambiguous. Germline V gives CDR1 MNHNS, CDR2 SASEGT. Between the trimmed V and J ends, which lost 11 bases and 4 bases, there was a span of 20 bases. The CDR3 has 14 residues. Here the CDR3 DNA reads TGTGCCCTCAACGGGGAGAGACGCGCCTATGGCTACACCTTC. This codes for CALNGERRAYGYTF.

The gene calls are TRBV5-6 and TRBJ2-4, with 10 positions matching TRBD1. The CDR3 has 14 residues. V was clipped by 4 bases and J by 8 bases; unmatched bases: 6. The germline V gene has CDR1 SGHDT and CDR2 YYEEEE. As DNA, the CDR3 is TGTGCCAGCAGCCACCGGACAGGGGGGGACATTCAGTACTTC. This gives the protein CASSHRTGGDIQYF.

The V call is TRBV4-1, the J call TRBJ1-5, with D hard to call. V was cut by 2 bases and J by 0 bases, with 8 bases left in between. CDR3 length equals 15 residues. Per germline, CDR1 MGHRA and CDR2 YSYEKL. CDR3 loop: CASSQNSYSNQPQHF. For the CDR3, the DNA is TGCGCCAGCAGCCAAAACAGCTATAGCAATCAGCCCCAGCATTTT.

This chain uses TRBV6-1 with TRBJ1-5; TRBD1 matches at 7 bases. Unmatched junction bases numbered 4, after V lost 1 base and J lost 4 bases. The CDR3 runs 15 residues. Germline lookup yields CDR1 MNHNS and CDR2 SASEGT. This chain's CDR3 is CASSEGRGENQPQHF. The CDR3 DNA is TGTGCCAGCAGTGAAGGCAGGGGGGAAAATCAGCCCCAGCATTTT.

This clone showed up just once. V and J are TRBV19 and TRBJ1-2; D gene ambiguous. Between the trimmed V and J ends, which lost 0 bases and 6 bases, there was a span of 11 bases. The germline CDR1 and CDR2 sequences are LNHDA and SQIVND (reference sequence). The CDR3 runs to 14 residues. The CDR3 nucleotides read TGTGCCAGTAGTATAGACGGCGCACGGGATGGCTACACCTTC. As protein: CASSIDGARDGYTF.

The genes are TRBV29-1 and TRBJ2-2, with D uncertain. There are 14 residues in the CDR3. Germline V CDR1 and CDR2: SQVTM, ANQGSEA. V shed 4 bases and J shed 1 base, with 10 bases lying between them. The CDR3 nucleotides read TGCAGCGTTGTAGGCGGCAGGAACACCGGGGAGCTGTTTTTT. Its protein is CSVVGGRNTGELFF.

This clone was seen once. The J gene is TRBJ1-3, the V gene TRBV14; D gene unclear. This CDR3 spans 13 amino acids. Germline-derived CDR1 and CDR2 are SGHDN and FVKESK. Trimming removed 1 base at V and 7 bases at J, with 8 bases between. In DNA, the CDR3 is TGTGCCAGCAGCCAAGGTTTGCGGAACACCATATATTTT. Translated: CASSQGLRNTIYF. The full variable domain, rest sourced from reference TRBV14 and TRBJ1-3, is EAGVTQFPSHSVIEKGQTVTLRCDPISGHDNLYWYRRVMGKEIKFLLHFVKESKQDESGMPNNRFLAERTGGTYSTLKVQPAELEDSGVYFCASSQGLRNTIYFGEGSWLTVV.

The chain links TRBV4-1 to TRBJ1-2, with 8 bases matching TRBD1. V lost 3 bases to trimming and J lost 4 bases; unmatched junction nucleotides: 10. The CDR3 has 16 residues. CDR1 and CDR2 (germline): MGHRA, YSYEKL. The CDR3 reads CASSQGKGQGSYGYTF. The CDR3 coding sequence is TGCGCCAGCAGCCAGGGAAAAGGACAGGGAAGCTATGGCTACACCTTC.

The chain has TRBV29-1 and TRBJ1-5; a weak D match, TRBD1 (6 bases). Trimming took 6 bases from V and 2 from J, leaving 8 bases between them. This CDR3 spans 12 amino acids. CDR1 is SQVTM and CDR2 is ANQGSEA in the germline V gene. The CDR3 DNA reads as TGCAGCGTAGGGGGAGGCAATCAGCCCCAGCATTTT. This sequence encodes CSVGGGNQPQHF.

The table lists this clone with a few counts. The chain employs TRBV7-9 and TRBJ2-3, with 10 bases that match TRBD1. The CDR3 sequence is 15 residues long. V trimming: 6 bases; J trimming: 3 bases; junction bases outside the gene matches: 6. Germline values: CDR1 SEHNR, CDR2 FQNEAQ (reference sequence). The CDR3 bases are TGTGCCAGCAGGGGACAGGGGCATTTAACAGATACGCAGTATTTT. Protein: CASRGQGHLTDTQYF.

In this sample, this clone turned up a few times. This chain links TRBV19 with TRBJ2-2; 7 bases line up with TRBD2. Germline-derived CDR1 and CDR2 are LNHDA and SQIVND (reference sequence). V lost 5 bases and J lost 7; bases outside the gene matches: 7. The CDR3 covers 14 residues. CDR3 protein: CASSPLGRFGELFF. In DNA form, the CDR3 reads TGTGCCAGTAGTCCTCTCGGGAGGTTCGGGGAGCTGTTTTTT.

This chain uses TRBV27 with TRBJ2-7; 11 bases match TRBD1. CDR3 length equals 15 residues. The V segment lost 5 bases and the J segment 3 bases; nucleotides outside the gene matches: 6. Germline CDR1 MNHEY, CDR2 SMNVEV (reference sequence). The CDR3 loop is CASSRTGGPGYEQYF. In DNA, the CDR3 is TGTGCCAGCAGTAGGACAGGGGGCCCAGGCTACGAGCAGTACTTC.

The CDR3 DNA is TGTGCAGGGGCAGCAGAGAACACTGAAGCTTTCTTT. This encodes CAGAAENTEAFF. The chain is built from TRBV6-6 and TRBJ1-1; tentative D call: TRBD1 (5 bases). Germline V CDR1 and CDR2: MNHNY, SVGAGI (reference sequence). CDR3 length equals 12 residues.

The chain carries TRBV6-6 and TRBJ1-1; D is ambiguous. The CDR3 is 14 amino acids. Germline V gene data show CDR1 as MNHNY and CDR2 as SVGAGI (reference sequence). Trimming removed 5 bases from V and 8 bases from J, with 18 bases in between. The CDR3 sequence is CASSLSGTRKEAFF. The CDR3 nucleotides are TGTGCCAGCAGTCTAAGTGGAACCAGGAAGGAAGCTTTCTTT.

V usage is TRBV6-1 and J usage is TRBJ2-5; D is perhaps TRBD2 (7 bases). The germline V gene has CDR1 MNHNS and CDR2 SASEGT. The CDR3 length is 14 residues. The V end was cut by 2 bases, the J end by 4 bases, with 11 bases between. CDR3 in DNA: TGTGCCAGCAGTGAATTGGGGGGGCCAGAGACCCAGTACTTC. This sequence encodes CASSELGGPETQYF.

In DNA form, the CDR3 reads TGTGCCAGCAGCGGGGGACAGGAGTACACTGAAGCTTTCTTT. Translating it yields CASSGGQEYTEAFF. The chain carries TRBV11-2 and TRBJ1-1; the match to TRBD1 covers 8 bases. The germline V gene encodes CDR1 SGHAT and CDR2 FQNNGV. This CDR3 contains 14 residues. J was trimmed by 3 bases and V by 5 bases; bases with no gene match: 5.

In this sample, this clone turned up a few times. The rearrangement joins TRBV5-4 to TRBJ2-2, with 11 bases lining up with TRBD2. V was clipped by 1 base and J by 0 bases; unmatched bases: 5. This CDR3 is built from 18 residues. Germline values: CDR1 SGHNT, CDR2 YYREEE (reference sequence). CDR3 region: CASSLFGSGGANTGELFF. CDR3 nucleotide sequence: TGTGCCAGCAGCTTGTTTGGTAGCGGGGGGGCGAACACCGGGGAGCTGTTTTTT.

This clone is termed medium-sized (0.01 to 0.1%). CDR3 sequence reads: CASSRSGAGLDGELFF. In DNA form, the CDR3 reads TGTGCCAGCAGCCGCTCCGGGGCCGGATTAGACGGGGAGCTGTTTTTT. The genes are TRBV7-2 and TRBJ2-2; the D gene could be TRBD1 or TRBD2 (5 bases each). V was cut by 5 bases and J by 7 bases, with 20 bases left in between. In germline, CDR1 is SGHTA, CDR2 FQGNSA. The CDR3 extends over 16 amino acids.

The V call is TRBV15, the J call TRBJ1-3; D unclear. This CDR3 region has 16 residues. V was trimmed by 0 bases and J by 0 bases, leaving 9 bases between them. Germline CDR1 and CDR2: LNHNV and YYDKDF (reference sequence). CDR3 loop: CATSRERVSSGNTIYF. As DNA, the CDR3 is TGTGCCACCAGCAGAGAGAGGGTTAGCTCTGGAAACACCATATATTTT.

CDR3 sequence (DNA): TGTGCCAGCAGCGTAAATCAGGGTGACACTGAAGCTTTCTTT. Protein: CASSVNQGDTEAFF. The V and J genes are TRBV9 and TRBJ1-1, with D perhaps TRBD1 (5 bases). The CDR3 is made up of 14 amino acids. Germline V gene data show CDR1 as SGDLS and CDR2 as YYNGEE. V shed 1 base and J shed 3 bases, with 10 bases lying between them.

This clone was seen just once. The J gene is TRBJ2-7, the V gene TRBV5-1; 8 bases line up with TRBD1. The CDR3 has 14 amino acids. Unmatched junction bases numbered 8, after V lost 4 bases and J lost 5 bases. Germline CDR1 and CDR2: SGHRS and YFSETQ. CDR3 DNA sequence: TGCGCCAGCAGCCGTACGACAGGGGTTAACGAGCAGTACTTC. Translation: CASSRTTGVNEQYF.